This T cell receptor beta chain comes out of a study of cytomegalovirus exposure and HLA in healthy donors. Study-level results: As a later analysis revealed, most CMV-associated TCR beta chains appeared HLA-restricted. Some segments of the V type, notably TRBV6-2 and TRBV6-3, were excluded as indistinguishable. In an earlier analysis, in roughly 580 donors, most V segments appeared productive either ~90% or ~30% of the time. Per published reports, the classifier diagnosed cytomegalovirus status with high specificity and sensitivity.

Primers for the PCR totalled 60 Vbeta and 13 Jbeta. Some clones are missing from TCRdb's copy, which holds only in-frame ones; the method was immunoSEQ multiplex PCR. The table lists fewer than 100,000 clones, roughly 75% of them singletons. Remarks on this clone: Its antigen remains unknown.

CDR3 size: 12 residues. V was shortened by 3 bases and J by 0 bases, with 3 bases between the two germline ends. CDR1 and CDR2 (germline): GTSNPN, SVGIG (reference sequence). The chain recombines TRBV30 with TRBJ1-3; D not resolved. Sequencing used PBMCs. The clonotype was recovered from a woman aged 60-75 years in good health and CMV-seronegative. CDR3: CAWRSSGNTIYF. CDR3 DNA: TGTGCCTGGAGGAGCTCTGGAAACACCATATATTTT.